Given below is one T cell receptor beta chain in context. The sample originates from a study of blood T cell repertoires in COVID-19. Study-wide context: Nucleic acid was either cDNA or gDNA, and it came from T cells, B-cell-depleted T cells, or PBMCs.

Germline CDR1 SEHNR, CDR2 FQNEAQ (reference sequence). The CDR3 contains 11 residues. Trimming shortened V by 4 bases and J by 11 bases, and 11 bases separated the two germline ends. Some clones are missing from TCRdb's copy, which holds only in-frame ones; the method was immunoSEQ multiplex PCR. This table holds 100,000 or so clones, roughly 86% found once. Sequences were obtained from peripheral blood. The receptor's source is a human donor in a cohort sampled during active COVID-19. The gene calls are TRBV7-9 and TRBJ1-1; D is possibly TRBD1 (6 bases). This CDR3 reads CASSWVDSAFF. The CDR3 DNA follows: TGTGCCAGCAGCTGGGTGGACAGTGCTTTCTTT. Drawing the rest from reference TRBV7-9 and TRBJ1-1, the complete variable domain is DTGVSQNPRHKITKRGQNVTFRCDPISEHNRLYWYRQTLGQGPEFLTYFQNEAQLEKSRLLSDRFSAERPKGSFSTLEIQRTEQGDSAMYLCASSWVDSAFFGQGTRLTVV.